Given below is one T cell receptor beta chain in context. The CDR3 has 14 amino acids. The V end was cut by 3 bases, the J end by 8 bases, with 12 bases between. Germline V lookup: CDR1 SGDLS, CDR2 YYNGEE. This sample was included in a study of blood T cell repertoires in COVID-19. Clones were sequenced by immunoSEQ multiplex PCR, and TCRdb holds only the in-frame ones, with some missing. The table includes over 85,000 clones, around 84% detected once. The sequence came from a man aged 40-49 years with acute or convalescent COVID-19. The chain joins TRBV9 to TRBJ1-6; a weak D match, TRBD1 (5 bases). Sample: peripheral blood. The CDR3 loop reads CASSARQWDSPLHF. The DNA for the CDR3 is TGTGCCAGCAGCGCCCGACAGTGGGATTCACCCCTCCACTTT. The full variable domain, its missing parts supplied by reference TRBV9 and TRBJ1-6, is DSGVTQTPKHLITATGQRVTLRCSPRSGDLSVYWYQQSLDQGLQFLIQYYNGEERAKGNILERFSAQQFPDLHSELNLSSLELGDSALYFCASSARQWDSPLHFGNGTRLTVT.